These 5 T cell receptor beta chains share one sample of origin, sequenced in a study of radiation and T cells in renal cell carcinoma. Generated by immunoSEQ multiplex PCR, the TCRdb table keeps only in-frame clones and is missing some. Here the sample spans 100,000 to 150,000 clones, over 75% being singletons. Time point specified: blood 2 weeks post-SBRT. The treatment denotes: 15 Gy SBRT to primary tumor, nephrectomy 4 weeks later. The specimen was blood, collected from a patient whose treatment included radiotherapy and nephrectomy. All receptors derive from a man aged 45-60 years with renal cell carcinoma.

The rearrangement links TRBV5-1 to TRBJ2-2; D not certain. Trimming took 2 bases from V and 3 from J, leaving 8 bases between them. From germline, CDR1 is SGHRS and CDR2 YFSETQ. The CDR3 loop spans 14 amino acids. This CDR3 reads CASSFSGDTGELFF. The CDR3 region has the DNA TGCGCCAGCAGCTTTTCTGGGGACACCGGGGAGCTGTTTTTT.

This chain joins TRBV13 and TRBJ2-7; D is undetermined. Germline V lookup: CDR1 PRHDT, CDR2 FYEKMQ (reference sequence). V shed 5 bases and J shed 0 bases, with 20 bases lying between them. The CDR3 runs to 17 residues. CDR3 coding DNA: TGTGCCAGCAGCCAAACTGATTGGGGTTCAACCTCCTACGAGCAGTACTTC. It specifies CASSQTDWGSTSYEQYF.

For the CDR3, the DNA is TGTGCCAGCAGCCTTGGGACAGGGAACACCGGGGAGCTGTTTTTT. It encodes CASSLGTGNTGELFF. The chain joins TRBV6-5 to TRBJ2-2; 8 bases match TRBD1. The CDR3 covers 15 residues. J gave up 1 base and V 6 bases, and 4 bases lay outside the gene matches. Germline V gives CDR1 MNHEY, CDR2 SVGAGI.

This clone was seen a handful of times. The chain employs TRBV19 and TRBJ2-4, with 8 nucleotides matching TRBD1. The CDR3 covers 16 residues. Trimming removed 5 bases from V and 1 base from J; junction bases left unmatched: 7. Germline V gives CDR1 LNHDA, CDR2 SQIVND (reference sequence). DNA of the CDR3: TGTGCCAGTAGTGCCAGGGGGCTTGGGGCCAAAAACATTCAGTACTTC. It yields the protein CASSARGLGAKNIQYF.

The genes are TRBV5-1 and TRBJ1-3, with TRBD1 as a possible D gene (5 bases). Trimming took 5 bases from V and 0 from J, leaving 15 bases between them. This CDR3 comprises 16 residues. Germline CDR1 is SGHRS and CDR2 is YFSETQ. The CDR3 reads CASSRDGKGSGNTIYF. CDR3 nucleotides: TGCGCCAGCAGTCGGGACGGAAAAGGCTCTGGAAACACCATATATTTT.